These T cell receptor beta chains were read from a single sample in a study of neoadjuvant nivolumab and ipilimumab in lung cancer. This table comes from immunoSEQ multiplex PCR, and its TCRdb copy is limited to in-frame clones, with some not included. The data show roughly 7,400 clones, with roughly four fifths seen just once and approximately 4.3% held by the top ten. The sample was tumor tissue, taken after neoadjuvant nivolumab, alone or with ipilimumab, at or shortly before surgery. The receptor source for this set is an adult with non-small cell lung cancer. Each CDR3 is given with its conserved first and last residue. The D gene is left open where the match is weak. Not every row has a clone size; where given, it reads once, few, many or a size class.

clone_size: NA; v_call: TRBV5-1; d_call: NA; cdr3_length: 14; j_call: TRBJ1-1; cdr3_nt: TGCGCCAGCAGCTTTGCCAGGGGTAACACTGAAGCTTTCTTT; cdr3_aa: CASSFARGNTEAFF
clone_size: NA; v_call: TRBV11-3; d_call: NA; cdr3_length: 14; j_call: TRBJ1-1; cdr3_nt: TGTGCCAGCAGCTTGGGACACTTAAACACTGAAGCTTTCTTT; cdr3_aa: CASSLGHLNTEAFF
clone_size: NA; v_call: TRBV14; d_call: NA; cdr3_length: 15; j_call: TRBJ2-7; cdr3_nt: TGTGCCAGCTCCCCCGGGACTCTCCCTCCTGAAGAGCAGTACTTC; cdr3_aa: CASSPGTLPPEEQYF
clone_size: NA; v_call: TRBV12-2; d_call: NA; cdr3_length: 15; j_call: TRBJ2-1; cdr3_nt: TGTGCAGACAGGGACAGGGATAATAGGATTGATGAGCAGTTCTTC; cdr3_aa: CADRDRDNRIDEQFF
clone_size: few; v_call: TRBV7-8; d_call: TRBD1; cdr3_length: 16; j_call: TRBJ2-1; cdr3_nt: TGTGCCAGCAGCTTAGTCAGGGGGCTTGGGTACAATGAGCAGTTCTTC; cdr3_aa: CASSLVRGLGYNEQFF
clone_size: once; v_call: TRBV25-1; d_call: TRBD1; cdr3_length: 14; j_call: TRBJ2-7; cdr3_nt: TGTGCCAGCAGAGAGTCAGGGGGCGTTTACGAGCAGTACTTC; cdr3_aa: CASRESGGVYEQYF
clone_size: NA; v_call: TRBV19; d_call: NA; cdr3_length: 14; j_call: TRBJ2-2; cdr3_nt: TGTGCCAGTGGCACGGGGCGTGGTAACGGGGAGCTGTTTTTT; cdr3_aa: CASGTGRGNGELFF
clone_size: NA; v_call: TRBV28; d_call: TRBD1; cdr3_length: 14; j_call: TRBJ2-7; cdr3_nt: TGTGCCAGCATTGGAGGACAGGAATCCTACGAGCAGTACTTC; cdr3_aa: CASIGGQESYEQYF
clone_size: NA; v_call: TRBV5-1; d_call: NA; cdr3_length: 14; j_call: TRBJ2-2; cdr3_nt: TGCGCCAGCAGCTTGGGGGGCGCGACCGGGGAGCTGTTTTTT; cdr3_aa: CASSLGGATGELFF
clone_size: NA; v_call: TRBV11-3; d_call: NA; cdr3_length: 13; j_call: TRBJ2-1; cdr3_nt: TGTGCCAGCAGCTTAGATAACAGGGCCGGGCAGTTCTTC; cdr3_aa: CASSLDNRAGQFF